This is a list of T cell receptor beta chains from one sample in a study of blood T cell repertoires in COVID-19. Repertoires were generated with immunoSEQ multiplex PCR, while TCRdb's copy carries only in-frame clones and drops some. The sample has some 160,000 clones, around 82% seen once; the top ten hold roughly 11%. Material: peripheral blood. All receptors derive from a man in his sixties or seventies with active or convalescent COVID-19. CDR3s include the opening cysteine and the closing phenylalanine or tryptophan. A D gene is named only where the DNA matches it firmly. Not all rows give a size; the values are once, few, many and, for expanded clones, a class.

TRBJ1-4,TRBV5-6,TRBD1,.,TGTGCCAGCAGCATCACACCGGGACAGGGGTCGGAAAAACTGTTTTTT,CASSITPGQGSEKLFF
TRBJ2-5,TRBV18,.,.,TGTGCCAGCCTACTGATCGTAGGGGCAGGGGAGACCCAGTACTTC,CASLLIVGAGETQYF
TRBJ1-1,TRBV18,TRBD1,.,TGTGCCAGCTCACCGGGGACAGGGTCGAGCACTGAAGCTTTCTTT,CASSPGTGSSTEAFF
TRBJ1-3,TRBV7-6,TRBD1,.,TGTGCCAGCAGCACCCGACAGGGACTCTCTGGAAACACCATATATTTT,CASSTRQGLSGNTIYF
TRBJ2-2,TRBV10-1,TRBD2,few,TGCGCCAGCAGTGCGACTAGCGGGTACATCGGGGAGCTGTTTTTT,CASSATSGYIGELFF
TRBJ2-5,TRBV7-9,TRBD2,.,TGTGCCAGCAGCTTGTTTACTAGCGGGAGGGATGGGACCCAGTACTTC,CASSLFTSGRDGTQYF
TRBJ1-1,TRBV29-1,.,.,TGCAGCGTTCGGGGAGGACAAACCATTGAAGCTTTCTTT,CSVRGGQTIEAFF
TRBJ1-5,TRBV19,.,.,TGTGCCAGTAGGCAACAGGGCGATCAGCCCCAGCATTTT,CASRQQGDQPQHF
TRBJ2-7,TRBV29-1,.,.,TGCAGCGTGAGTCCCTCGTTATGGTCCTACGAGCAGTACTTC,CSVSPSLWSYEQYF
TRBJ2-1,TRBV11-2,.,.,TGTGCCAGCAGCGCCTACGGGGAAAGGGAGCAGTTCTTC,CASSAYGEREQFF
TRBJ1-2,TRBV5-5,.,.,TGTGCCAGCACCCGGACAGAGAACTATGGCTACACCTTC,CASTRTENYGYTF
TRBJ1-5,TRBV2,TRBD1,.,TGTGCCAGCGTAGGGACAGGGGGTGATCAGCCCCAGCATTTT,CASVGTGGDQPQHF
TRBJ2-3,TRBV11-3,TRBD1,.,TGTGCCAGCAGGGGGGGGACAGGGGGCACGGATACGCAGTATTTT,CASRGGTGGTDTQYF
TRBJ1-6,TRBV5-5,TRBD1,.,TGTGCCAGCAGCCGCCGGGACAGGGGCGTGGGATCACCCCTCCACTTT,CASSRRDRGVGSPLHF
TRBJ1-5,TRBV19,TRBD1,.,TGTGCCAGCCGAATCGGGACAGTTATCAATACTCCCCAGCATTTT,CASRIGTVINTPQHF
TRBJ1-1,TRBV12-3/TRBV12-4,TRBD1,.,TGTGCCAGCAGTTCGGACAGGGTGAGGGAAGCTTTCTTT,CASSSDRVREAFF
TRBJ1-2,TRBV4-1,.,.,TGCGCCAGCAGCCAAGAAGGTTCAGGGAAGGGTGGCTACACCTTC,CASSQEGSGKGGYTF
TRBJ2-7,TRBV7-2,.,once,TGTGCCAGCAGCTCAGGGACTTTCTCCTACGAGCAGTACTTC,CASSSGTFSYEQYF
TRBJ1-1,TRBV7-9,.,few,TGTGCCAGCAGCGGGCGCCTTGCCGTGACTGAAGCTTTCTTT,CASSGRLAVTEAFF
TRBJ2-3,TRBV7-2,.,.,TGTGCCAGCAGCTTACTAGTCCCTTACACAGATACGCAGTATTTT,CASSLLVPYTDTQYF
TRBJ2-3,TRBV11-3,.,.,TGTGCCAGCAGCTTGGCGGAAGGGGAAAGCACAGATACGCAGTATTTT,CASSLAEGESTDTQYF
TRBJ2-2,TRBV7-6,TRBD2,.,TGTGCCAGCAGCTCCCAACTAGCGGGGAACACCGGGGAGCTGTTTTTT,CASSSQLAGNTGELFF
TRBJ1-4,TRBV30,TRBD1,.,TGTGCCTGGAGTGGAGGGGGCCTTGAAAAACTGTTTTTT,CAWSGGGLEKLFF
TRBJ1-1,TRBV7-9,.,.,TGTGCCAGCAGCTCTCAGGGGATGAACACTGAAGCTTTCTTT,CASSSQGMNTEAFF
TRBJ2-1,TRBV19,TRBD2,few,TGTGCCAGTAGTTCTCAGCGGGAGCCCAACTACAATGAGCAGTTCTTC,CASSSQREPNYNEQFF
TRBJ2-3,TRBV5-5,TRBD2,.,TGTGCCAGCAGCTTGGCGCGGGGGGCCACAGATACGCAGTATTTT,CASSLARGATDTQYF
TRBJ1-1,TRBV18,.,few,TGTGCCAGCTCACCATCACAGGCCACTGAAGCTTTCTTT,CASSPSQATEAFF
TRBJ2-2,TRBV3-1/TRBV3-2,.,.,TGTGCCAGCAGCCTAGGGGGTTCGACCGGGGAGCTGTTTTTT,CASSLGGSTGELFF
TRBJ2-1,TRBV7-2,TRBD2,.,TGTGCCAGCAGCTTAGCGGGGCTAGCGGGGGGTCACGATGAGCAGTTCTTC,CASSLAGLAGGHDEQFF
TRBJ1-1,TRBV12-5,TRBD1,few,TGTGCTAGTGGTTTGGGCCGGACAGGGCAGGCGACTGAAGCTTTCTTT,CASGLGRTGQATEAFF
TRBJ2-7,TRBV3-1/TRBV3-2,TRBD2,.,TGTGCCAGCAGCCGCCGGACTAGCGGCTACGAGCAGTACTTC,CASSRRTSGYEQYF
TRBJ2-3,TRBV18,.,.,TGTGCCAGCTCAGGTAACAGTCTAACAGATACGCAGTATTTT,CASSGNSLTDTQYF
TRBJ2-3,TRBV24-1,TRBD2,.,TGTGCCACCAGTGATAGCGGGGGGGCTGCAGATACGCAGTATTTT,CATSDSGGAADTQYF
TRBJ2-1,TRBV9,.,few,TGTGCCAGCAGCGTAGGAGGGTCCTACAATGAGCAGTTCTTC,CASSVGGSYNEQFF
TRBJ2-3,TRBV7-9,.,.,TGTGCCAGCAGGGGTCAGGCCGCTAGCACAGATACGCAGTATTTT,CASRGQAASTDTQYF